The TCR beta chain described here comes from a study of T cell clonotyping in hematopoietic cell transplantation. The method was immunoSEQ multiplex PCR; TCRdb's version includes in-frame clones alone and lacks a portion of them. The table lists approximately 41,000 clones, around 85% of them singletons. Time point specified: recipient sample about 28 days before transplant, after cytoreduction. Study-wide results and limits: After transplant, recipient diversity fell while pathologically expanded clonotypes grew through day 180.

For this clone: Its antigen is undetermined.

Germline V gene lookup returns CDR1 LNHDA and CDR2 SQIVND (reference sequence). Trimming took 1 base from V and 5 from J; bases not matched to a gene: 0. The CDR3 is 14 residues long. The receptor's source is a man in his sixties with acute myeloid leukemia. Some clones in this sample may be carry-over from other donors' samples. Material: peripheral blood mononuclear cells, obtained before stem cell transplant. This chain connects TRBV19 to TRBJ2-1; 9 nucleotides line up with TRBD1. CDR3 sequence: CASSIGDRDNEQFF. The CDR3 coding sequence is TGTGCCAGTAGTATAGGGGACAGGGACAATGAGCAGTTCTTC.